A selection of T cell receptor beta chains follows, all from one sample in a study of Ad26.COV2.S vaccination and SARS-CoV-2 variants. TCRdb keeps only in-frame clones here, not all; method: immunoSEQ multiplex PCR. The sample lists hundreds of thousands of clones, 70% to 90% occurring once. Sequencing used peripheral blood, obtained in a trial of Ad26.COV2.S vaccine versus placebo. These receptor sequences come from a person aged 18-60 years who received the Ad26.COV2.S COVID-19 vaccine or a placebo. CDR3s include the opening cysteine and the closing phenylalanine or tryptophan. A D gene is named only where the DNA matches it firmly. Expanded clones are given a class, and other clones once, few, many or no size at all.

J gene | clone size | V gene | D gene | CDR3 protein | CDR3 DNA
TRBJ2-2 | - | TRBV3-1/TRBV3-2 | - | CASSWGSNTGELFF | TGTGCCAGCAGTTGGGGCTCGAACACCGGGGAGCTGTTTTTT
TRBJ1-1 | - | TRBV7-2 | TRBD1 | CASSPDRDGTEAFF | TGTGCCAGCAGCCCGGACAGGGACGGGACTGAAGCTTTCTTT
TRBJ2-5 | once | TRBV3-1/TRBV3-2 | - | CASSQPSGAELTQYF | TGTGCCAGCAGCCAACCATCTGGGGCAGAGTTGACCCAGTACTTC
TRBJ2-5 | once | TRBV25-1 | TRBD1 | CASRAGTEETQYF | TGTGCCAGCAGGGCCGGGACAGAAGAGACCCAGTACTTC
TRBJ2-6 | once | TRBV18 | - | CASSPRGSAGANVLTF | TGTGCCAGCTCACCACGGGGTTCTGCTGGGGCCAACGTCCTGACTTTC
TRBJ1-1 | - | TRBV27 | - | CASSFPPGGEDTEAFF | TGTGCCAGCAGTTTCCCGCCGGGGGGGGAGGACACTGAAGCTTTCTTT
TRBJ1-4 | - | TRBV15 | - | CATSRDPNGATNEKLFF | TGTGCCACCAGCAGAGATCCGAACGGCGCAACTAATGAAAAACTGTTTTTT
TRBJ2-7 | - | TRBV19 | - | CASSIMGSYEQYF | TGTGCCAGTAGTATCATGGGGTCCTACGAGCAGTACTTC
TRBJ1-5 | - | TRBV9 | - | CASSVGGPNQPQHF | TGTGCCAGCAGCGTAGGGGGGCCGAATCAGCCCCAGCATTTT
TRBJ1-6 | - | TRBV30 | - | CAWNAGMTDSPLHF | TGTGCCTGGAACGCGGGGATGACCGATTCACCCCTCCACTTT
TRBJ2-2 | - | TRBV5-4 | - | CASSLSGTGELFF | TGTGCCAGCAGCTTGAGTGGGACCGGGGAGCTGTTTTTT
TRBJ1-4 | - | TRBV3-1/TRBV3-2 | - | CASSPSSAGGKLFF | TGTGCCAGCAGCCCGTCAAGCGCCGGGGGAAAACTGTTTTTT
TRBJ2-1 | - | TRBV13 | TRBD2 | CASSLLMAGGPNEQFF | TGTGCCAGCAGCCTCCTGATGGCGGGGGGGCCCAATGAGCAGTTCTTC
TRBJ1-4 | - | TRBV19 | - | CATSDIGYEKLFF | TGTGCCACCTCGGATATTGGGTATGAAAAACTGTTTTTT
TRBJ2-7 | once | TRBV10-3 | - | CAISGPQNHEQYF | TGTGCCATCAGTGGACCCCAAAACCACGAGCAGTACTTC
TRBJ1-1 | few | TRBV19 | TRBD1 | CASSDRGGNTEAFF | TGTGCCAGCTCAGACAGGGGTGGAAACACTGAAGCTTTCTTT
TRBJ2-2 | - | TRBV6-4 | - | CASSDSSWGMATGELFF | TGTGCCAGCAGTGACTCGAGTTGGGGGATGGCCACCGGGGAGCTGTTTTTT
TRBJ1-4 | - | TRBV5-1 | TRBD1 | CASSLFGTENEKLFF | TGCGCCAGCAGCTTGTTCGGGACAGAAAATGAAAAACTGTTTTTT
TRBJ2-7 | once | TRBV30 | - | CAWSARGGPNYEQYF | TGTGCCTGGAGTGCTCGAGGGGGTCCGAACTACGAGCAGTACTTC
TRBJ1-1 | few | TRBV3-1/TRBV3-2 | TRBD1 | CASRQRDRVTEAFF | TGTGCCAGCAGACAACGGGACAGGGTCACTGAAGCTTTCTTT
TRBJ1-1 | - | TRBV24-1 | - | CATSDSRRANTEAFF | TGTGCCACCAGTGATTCGCGCAGGGCTAACACTGAAGCTTTCTTT
TRBJ2-3 | - | TRBV18 | TRBD2 | CASSPFTSGSTDTQYF | TGTGCCAGCTCACCATTTACTAGCGGGAGCACAGATACGCAGTATTTT
TRBJ2-3 | - | TRBV24-1 | - | CATSDPGRDTQYF | TGTGCCACCAGTGACCCGGGAAGAGATACGCAGTATTTT
TRBJ2-3 | - | TRBV5-8 | - | CASSLFGLTDTQYF | TGTGCCAGCAGCTTGTTCGGACTCACAGATACGCAGTATTTT
TRBJ2-1 | - | TRBV6-5 | - | CASSYPGREQFF | TGTGCCAGCAGTTACCCGGGACGTGAGCAGTTCTTC
TRBJ2-3 | - | TRBV3-1/TRBV3-2 | - | CASSQDLSTDTQYF | TGTGCCAGCAGCCAAGACTTGAGCACAGATACGCAGTATTTT
TRBJ1-6 | - | TRBV6-5 | - | CASSTGYNSPLHF | TGTGCCAGCAGTACAGGCTATAATTCACCCCTCCACTTT
TRBJ2-6 | - | TRBV5-6 | - | CASTLIRAGANVLTF | TGTGCCAGCACGCTTATACGCGCTGGGGCCAACGTCCTGACTTTC
TRBJ2-7 | - | TRBV18 | - | CASSPSEAESYEQYF | TGTGCCAGCTCACCATCCGAGGCAGAGAGCTACGAGCAGTACTTC
TRBJ1-2 | - | TRBV7-2 | TRBD1 | CASSSQSRQGGGYGYTF | TGTGCCAGCAGCTCCCAAAGCCGACAGGGCGGGGGCTATGGCTACACCTTC
TRBJ2-5 | - | TRBV5-6 | TRBD1 | CASSLRQGAQETQYF | TGTGCCAGCAGCTTGAGGCAGGGGGCTCAAGAGACCCAGTACTTC
TRBJ2-6 | - | TRBV5-1 | TRBD1 | CASSTGQVGSGANVLTF | TGCGCCAGCAGCACGGGACAGGTGGGCTCTGGGGCCAACGTCCTGACTTTC
TRBJ1-6 | - | TRBV6-5 | TRBD1 | CASSYGDSLRSPLHF | TGTGCCAGCAGTTACGGGGACAGCCTACGATCACCCCTCCACTTT
TRBJ1-1 | - | TRBV6-5 | - | CAVGRGDTEAFF | TGTGCCGTTGGAAGGGGAGACACTGAAGCTTTCTTT
TRBJ2-5 | - | TRBV4-3 | - | CASSQPFGQETQYF | TGCGCCAGCAGCCAGCCATTCGGTCAAGAGACCCAGTACTTC
TRBJ1-1 | - | TRBV7-2 | - | CASSSWGTEAFF | TGTGCCAGCAGCTCCTGGGGCACTGAAGCTTTCTTT
TRBJ1-4 | once | TRBV30 | - | CAWSGQGGEKLFF | TGTGCCTGGAGTGGCCAGGGCGGTGAAAAACTGTTTTTT
TRBJ2-2 | - | TRBV7-2 | - | CASSLVLSVATGELFF | TGTGCCAGCAGCTTAGTCCTTAGCGTCGCTACCGGGGAGCTGTTTTTT
TRBJ2-7 | - | TRBV13 | - | CASSLRGLPSEQYF | TGTGCCAGCAGCCTCCGGGGACTGCCGTCCGAGCAGTACTTC
TRBJ1-6 | - | TRBV25-1 | - | CASSEYFQGRNSPLHF | TGTGCCAGCAGTGAATATTTTCAGGGTAGAAATTCACCCCTCCACTTT
TRBJ2-7 | - | TRBV6-1 | - | CASSDRWRHYEQYF | TGTGCCAGCAGTGACAGGTGGCGGCACTACGAGCAGTACTTC
TRBJ1-3 | few | TRBV18 | - | CASTTGSGNTIYF | TGTGCCAGCACCACCGGCTCTGGAAACACCATATATTTT
TRBJ2-5 | - | TRBV27 | TRBD1 | CASSIQGARETQYF | TGTGCCAGCAGTATACAGGGGGCGCGGGAGACCCAGTACTTC
TRBJ1-6 | - | TRBV5-1 | - | CASSLYENSPLHF | TGCGCCAGCAGCTTGTATGAGAATTCACCCCTCCACTTT
TRBJ2-5 | - | TRBV5-1 | TRBD2 | CASSLSGVQETQYF | TGCGCCAGCAGCCTTAGCGGGGTACAAGAGACCCAGTACTTC
TRBJ2-7 | - | TRBV3-1/TRBV3-2 | - | CASSQGFREQYF | TGTGCCAGCAGCCAAGGTTTCCGCGAGCAGTACTTC
TRBJ2-5 | - | TRBV7-2 | - | CASSLATGRMETQYF | TGTGCCAGCAGCTTAGCGACAGGGAGGATGGAGACCCAGTACTTC
TRBJ2-1 | - | TRBV7-2 | TRBD2 | CASSSSGRRYNEQFF | TGTGCCAGCAGCTCTAGCGGGAGGCGGTACAATGAGCAGTTCTTC
TRBJ2-5 | - | TRBV6-1 | - | CASSGPQGRPGETQYF | TGTGCCAGCAGTGGACCCCAGGGGAGGCCCGGGGAGACCCAGTACTTC
TRBJ2-2 | - | TRBV6-5 | - | CATFTGELFF | TGTGCCACCTTTACCGGGGAGCTGTTTTTT
TRBJ1-5 | - | TRBV6-1 | - | CASSEAWGAWSQPQHF | TGTGCCAGCAGTGAAGCATGGGGGGCCTGGTCTCAGCCCCAGCATTTT
TRBJ1-2 | - | TRBV4-2 | - | CASSQGSGDRNYGYTF | TGTGCCAGCAGCCAAGGATCAGGGGACCGCAACTATGGCTACACCTTC
TRBJ2-7 | - | TRBV6-5 | TRBD1 | CASSYLATGSRHEQYF | TGTGCCAGCAGTTACTTGGCGACAGGGAGTCGGCACGAGCAGTACTTC
TRBJ1-6 | - | TRBV5-5 | - | CASSVYGGGNSPLHF | TGTGCCAGCAGCGTTTACGGAGGGGGGAATTCACCCCTCCACTTT
TRBJ1-2 | - | TRBV9 | TRBD1 | CASSVQSLQGAYGYTF | TGTGCCAGCAGCGTCCAATCCCTACAGGGGGCATATGGCTACACCTTC
TRBJ2-7 | - | TRBV29-1 | - | CSVDRTGLPGQYF | TGCAGCGTTGATCGGACCGGCCTACCGGGGCAGTACTTC
TRBJ1-6 | few | TRBV4-2 | TRBD1 | CASSQTRGSTYNSPLHF | TGTGCCAGCAGCCAGACCAGGGGGTCTACCTATAATTCACCCCTCCACTTT
TRBJ2-3 | - | TRBV5-1 | TRBD2 | CASSLEASGANTQYF | TGCGCCAGCAGCTTGGAGGCAAGCGGGGCGAATACGCAGTATTTT